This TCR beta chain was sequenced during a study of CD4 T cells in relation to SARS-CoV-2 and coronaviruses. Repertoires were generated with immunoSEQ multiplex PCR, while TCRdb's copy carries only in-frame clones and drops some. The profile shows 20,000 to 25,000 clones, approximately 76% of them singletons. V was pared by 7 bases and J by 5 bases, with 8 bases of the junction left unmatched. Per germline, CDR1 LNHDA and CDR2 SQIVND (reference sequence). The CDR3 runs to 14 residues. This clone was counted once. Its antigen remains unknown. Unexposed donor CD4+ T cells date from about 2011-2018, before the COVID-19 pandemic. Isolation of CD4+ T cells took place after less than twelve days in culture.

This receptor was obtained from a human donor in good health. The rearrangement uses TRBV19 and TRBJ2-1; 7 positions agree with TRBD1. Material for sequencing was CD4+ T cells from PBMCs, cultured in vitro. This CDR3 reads CASTTGDRDNEQFF. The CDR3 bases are TGTGCCAGTACCACAGGGGACAGAGACAATGAGCAGTTCTTC.